This TCR beta chain was found in a study of blood T cell repertoires in COVID-19. In the source study's methods: Reference gene primer amplification gave estimated nucleated cell counts. The table came from immunoSEQ multiplex PCR; TCRdb's copy has only in-frame clones and leaves some out. The DNA was the basis for D and trimming; V, J and clone size are from that table. The table records around 270,000 clones, approximately 90% of them present only once. Germline trimming cut 3 bases from V and 10 bases from J; bases unmatched to any gene: 7. Germline CDR1 SGHDT, CDR2 YYEEEE. The CDR3 length is 13 residues.

The rearrangement joins TRBV5-6 to TRBJ2-1, with TRBD2 matching over 7 bases. Source material: peripheral blood. The source of this sequence is a man aged 40-50 years with acute or convalescent COVID-19. The CDR3 DNA reads as TGTGCCAGCAGCTATGGGGTGGGAGGGGAGCAGTTCTTC. Protein sequence: CASSYGVGGEQFF.